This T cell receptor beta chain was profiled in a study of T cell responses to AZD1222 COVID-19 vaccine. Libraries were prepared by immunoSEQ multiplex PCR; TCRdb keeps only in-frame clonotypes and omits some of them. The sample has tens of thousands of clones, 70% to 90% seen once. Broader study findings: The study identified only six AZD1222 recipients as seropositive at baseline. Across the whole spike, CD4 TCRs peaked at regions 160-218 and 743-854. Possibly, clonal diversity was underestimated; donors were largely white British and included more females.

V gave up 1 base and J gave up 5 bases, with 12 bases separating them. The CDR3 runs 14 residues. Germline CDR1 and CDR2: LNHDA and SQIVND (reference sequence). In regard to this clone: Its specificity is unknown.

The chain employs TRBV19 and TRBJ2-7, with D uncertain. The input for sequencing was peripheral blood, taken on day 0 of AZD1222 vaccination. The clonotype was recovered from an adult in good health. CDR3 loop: CASSIGHLGNEQYF. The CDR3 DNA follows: TGTGCCAGTAGTATAGGACACCTGGGAAACGAGCAGTACTTC.